The clone carrying this T cell receptor (beta chain) was picked up a small number of times. Its cognate antigen is unknown. The sample comes from a study of shared clonotypes between healthy human individuals. Study in general: Every donor yielded three CD4 naive, three CD4 memory, two CD8 naive and one CD8 memory plate.

Positive CCR7 selection of CD45RO-negative cells yielded the naive CD8 cells, and terminally differentiated effector memory CD45RA+ cells were excluded. It was 150 to 200 ng DNA, about 30,000 T cell genomes, that sorted-subset replicate PCRs used. Sequencing used immunoSEQ multiplex PCR; TCRdb keeps in-frame clones, though not all of them. Among about 2 million clones listed, roughly 94% were seen once. Germline CDR1 is SGHNT and CDR2 is YYREEE (reference sequence). This CDR3 comprises 15 residues. The V segment lost 2 bases and the J segment 1 base; nucleotides outside the gene matches: 2. Study-wide findings and caveats: The sampled material consisted only of blood, and tissue repertoires are likely to differ.

This clonotype was obtained from a young man in good health. This rearrangement joins TRBV5-4 to TRBJ2-2; 7 bases match TRBD2. Sequencing was done on a sample of naive CD8+ T cells sorted from blood. The CDR3 region is CASSLASGNTGELFF. CDR3 nucleotides: TGTGCCAGCAGCTTAGCTAGCGGGAACACCGGGGAGCTGTTTTTT.